Listed below are T cell receptor beta chains from one sample, sequenced in a study of regulatory T cells in long-lasting Graves disease. TCRdb reprocessed the multiplex PCR reads with MiXCR, giving one entry per CDR3 protein. This table holds hundreds of thousands of distinct CDR3 sequences, around 21% found once. This specimen consisted of peripheral blood mononuclear cells (PBMCs), obtained when the disease was refractory, from a patient treated with antithyroid drugs. The receptors were gathered from a female donor with Graves disease. The CDR3 runs from the conserved cysteine through the conserved F or W. A D gene is named only where the DNA matches it firmly. Clone size is shown for a subset of rows, as once, few, many or a class of expanded clone.

D gene	clone size	J gene	V gene	CDR3 DNA	CDR3 protein
TRBD1	few	TRBJ2-4	TRBV6-1	TGTGCCAGCAGACCCCCGGGACAGGGATATAGCATTCAGTACTTC	CASRPPGQGYSIQYF
TRBD2	many	TRBJ2-7	TRBV7-8	TGTGCCAGCAGCTTAGCGACTGTGACTAGCGGTGCTTACGAGCAGTACTTC	CASSLATVTSGAYEQYF
TRBD2	few	TRBJ2-7	TRBV5-1	TGCGCCAGCAGCCTTTTCGCTGGGGCTAGCGGGAGCTACGAGCAGTACTTC	CASSLFAGASGSYEQYF
TRBD2	NA	TRBJ2-1	TRBV7-2	TGTGCCAGCAGCTTAGACGGACTAGGCAATGAGCAGTTCTTC	CASSLDGLGNEQFF
NA	NA	TRBJ2-1	TRBV6-2/TRBV6-3	TGTGCCAGCAGTTATGGGAAGTGGAGTGAGCAGTTCTTC	CASSYGKWSEQFF
NA	many	TRBJ2-2	TRBV6-2/TRBV6-3	TGTGCCAGCAGTTACTCTTCCGGGCTCCCGAAGCGCACCGGGGAGCTGTTTTTT	CASSYSSGLPKRTGELFF
NA	NA	TRBJ1-3	TRBV20-1	TGCAGTGCTAAAAGGGACTCCTCTGGAAACACCATATATTTT	CSAKRDSSGNTIYF
NA	NA	TRBJ1-4	TRBV4-1	TGCGCCAGCAGCCAAGTGTCGCAGGGACCTGCAACTAATGAAAAACTGTTTTTT	CASSQVSQGPATNEKLFF
NA	NA	TRBJ1-4	TRBV20-1	TGCAGTGCTAGGGGGCAGTCCAATGAAAAACTGTTTTTT	CSARGQSNEKLFF
TRBD2	many	TRBJ2-5	TRBV7-2	TGTGCCAGCAGCTTCCGGGGCCCGGGAGGGCAAGAGACCCAGTACTTC	CASSFRGPGGQETQYF
TRBD1	few	TRBJ1-1	TRBV18	TGTGCCAGCTCACGCGGACAGGGGGCGAACACTGAAGCTTTCTTT	CASSRGQGANTEAFF
NA	many	TRBJ2-6	TRBV6-1	TGTGCCAGCAGTGAAGCAACAGGGCTTATCTCTGGGGCCAACGTCCTGACTTTC	CASSEATGLISGANVLTF
NA	NA	TRBJ1-2	TRBV14	TGTGCCAGCAGCCCCGCGGACGGACGACACATAATCTATGGCTACACCTTC	CASSPADGRHIIYGYTF
TRBD2	few	TRBJ2-7	TRBV7-9	TGTGCCAGCAGCTTAGGGACTAGCTCTTCCGAGCAGTACTTC	CASSLGTSSSEQYF
TRBD1	NA	TRBJ1-2	TRBV5-6	TGTGCCAGCAGTCAGGGGGCGCAGGGCTATGGCTACACCTTC	CASSQGAQGYGYTF
NA	few	TRBJ2-7	TRBV30	TGTGCCTGGACAAAGACGACCTACGAGCAGTACTTC	CAWTKTTYEQYF
TRBD1	NA	TRBJ1-6	TRBV6-2/TRBV6-3	TGTGCCAGCAGTCCGACAGGGGGCGTAGGGTCACCCCTCCACTTT	CASSPTGGVGSPLHF
NA	once	TRBJ2-7	TRBV14	TGTGCCAGCAGCCAGCTACAAAGTTTCTACGAGCAGTACTTC	CASSQLQSFYEQYF
TRBD1	few	TRBJ1-4	TRBV5-1	TGTGCCAGCAGCGTCGGGACAGGGGATGAAAAACTGTTTTTT	CASSVGTGDEKLFF
NA	few	TRBJ1-1	TRBV7-9	TGTGCCAGCAGCGCCGGGGGAATCACTGAAGCTTTCTTT	CASSAGGITEAFF
NA	few	TRBJ2-4	TRBV19	TGTGCCAGTAGATCGGGAGTGGAATACATTCAGTACTTC	CASRSGVEYIQYF
NA	many	TRBJ1-1	TRBV29-1	TGCAGCTATTCTAGTATAGCCACTGAAGCTTTCTTT	CSYSSIATEAFF
TRBD1	few	TRBJ2-7	TRBV28	TGTGCCAGCAGCCTCGGGTGGGACAGGGCAACCTACGAGCAGTACTTC	CASSLGWDRATYEQYF
NA	many	TRBJ1-1	TRBV12-3/TRBV12-4	TGTGCCAGCAGTCCACCTACGAGGGGTACTGAAGCTTTCTTT	CASSPPTRGTEAFF
NA	NA	TRBJ1-2	TRBV25-1	TGTGCCAGCAGTGGGGTCCTGAATGGAGGGTTTATCTATGGCTACACCTTC	CASSGVLNGGFIYGYTF
NA	many	TRBJ1-5	TRBV28	TGTGCCAGCAGTCCTCGGGGGACAATCAATCAGCCCCAGCATTTT	CASSPRGTINQPQHF
NA	many	TRBJ2-5	TRBV20-1	TGCAGTGCAGTCGGGGCGGCAGAGACCCAGTACTTC	CSAVGAAETQYF
TRBD1	many	TRBJ2-5	TRBV7-2	TGTGCCAGCAGCTTAGGAGGGACAGGATGGGGAGAGACCCAGTACTTC	CASSLGGTGWGETQYF
NA	NA	TRBJ2-3	TRBV27	TGTGCCAGCACCCAGGACAGTCGGGGCGGTGGTACGCAGTATTTT	CASTQDSRGGGTQYF
NA	few	TRBJ1-5	TRBV6-9	TGTGCCAGCAGTTATCCGGTTGAGCCCCAGCATTTT	CASSYPVEPQHF
NA	many	TRBJ1-2	TRBV28	TGTGCCAGCAGTTTTATAGCGTCAGATAAGCTCTATGGCTACACCTTC	CASSFIASDKLYGYTF
NA	NA	TRBJ1-1	TRBV19	TGTGCCAGTCAAGGAGGATTCACTGAAGCTTTCTTT	CASQGGFTEAFF
NA	NA	TRBJ2-5	TRBV6-1	TGTGCCAGCAGTGAAGCGCTTCTGACCCAGTACTTC	CASSEALLTQYF
NA	many	TRBJ1-1	TRBV7-9	TGTGCCAGCAGCTTAATCCCGGGCCTGAACACTGAAGCTTTCTTT	CASSLIPGLNTEAFF
NA	NA	TRBJ2-5	TRBV5-1	TGCGCCAGCAGCTTGGCCTCGGTACAAGAGACCCAGTACTTC	CASSLASVQETQYF
TRBD1	few	TRBJ2-4	TRBV7-2	TGTGCCAGCAGCTTATTTGGGACAGGAGTAAAAAACATTCAGTACTTC	CASSLFGTGVKNIQYF
TRBD2	NA	TRBJ2-3	TRBV7-2	TGTGCCAGCAGCCCCCGACTAGCGGAAACAGATACGCAGTATTTT	CASSPRLAETDTQYF
TRBD1	many	TRBJ2-7	TRBV6-2/TRBV6-3	TGTGCCAGCAGTTACTCGACCGCTCCCCGGGACAGGCCTTCGTACGAGCAGTACTTC	CASSYSTAPRDRPSYEQYF
NA	many	TRBJ1-5	TRBV6-1	TGTGCCAGCAGTGGGCTAAGCAATCAGCCCCAGCATTTT	CASSGLSNQPQHF
NA	few	TRBJ2-3	TRBV28	TGTGCTAGCAGTTCCCCCGGGACACGTTCCAGAGATACGCAGTATTTT	CASSSPGTRSRDTQYF
NA	many	TRBJ2-7	TRBV28	TGTGCCAGCAGTTTATGGTCCGGGCTAGCCGGCCCCCACGAGCAGTACTTC	CASSLWSGLAGPHEQYF
NA	many	TRBJ2-5	TRBV28	TGTGCCAGCAGTTTGATGGGACGGGGTAAAGGCCAGACCCAGTACTTC	CASSLMGRGKGQTQYF
NA	NA	TRBJ1-1	TRBV2	TGTGCCACCCTCCGGGTCATTTTGGACACTGAAGCTTTCTTT	CATLRVILDTEAFF
NA	many	TRBJ2-6	TRBV28	TGTGCCAGCAGGCTGACAGGCTCTGGGGCCAACGTCCTGACTTTC	CASRLTGSGANVLTF
NA	NA	TRBJ2-2	TRBV7-9	TGTGCCAGCAGCTCCGCCCCCCGTGGCACCGGGGAGCTGTTTTTT	CASSSAPRGTGELFF
TRBD2	many	TRBJ2-7	TRBV7-3	TGTGCCAGCAGCTTAGGCGGGAGTAACGAGCAGTACTTC	CASSLGGSNEQYF
TRBD1	many	TRBJ1-1	TRBV28	TGTGCCAGCAGGGACAGGGCGGTATTTGTAGCTTTCTTT	CASRDRAVFVAFF
NA	NA	TRBJ2-7	TRBV7-6	TGTGCCAGCAGCTTAGGATGGGGTGCTGGGCACGAGCAGTACTTC	CASSLGWGAGHEQYF